This T cell receptor (beta chain) was sequenced for a study of identifying expanded T cells in peripheral blood. Study conclusions and caveats: Differentially abundant clones: around 1.2 between replicates, roughly 16 at roughly 15 days, under 25 at four. Variance in clone template counts between approximately two-week samples significantly increased with total template count across all healthy donors.

During the collection period, no donor immune events like infections were recorded. The CDR3 totals 12 residues. With 6 bases clipped from V and 13 bases from J, the junction kept 4 bases outside the gene matches. Germline values: CDR1 SNHLY, CDR2 FYNNEI. The table came from immunoSEQ multiplex PCR; TCRdb's copy has only in-frame clones and leaves some out. The sample shows roughly 81,000 clones, roughly 84% of them seen only once. Worth noting for this clone: Its target is not known.

This rearrangement joins TRBV2 to TRBJ2-1; 12 bases fit TRBD2. The sequence was collected from a person aged 18 to 75 in good health. The sequenced sample was blood. CDR3 coding DNA: TGTGCCAGCAGGGAGACTAGCGGGAGTCAGTTCTTC. As protein: CASRETSGSQFF.